Below, 8 T cell receptor beta chains from the same sample are listed, as sequenced in a study of OX40 agonist ivuxolimab in advanced cancers. Measured with immunoSEQ multiplex PCR; TCRdb has only the in-frame clones, and not every one. The sample consists of 43,000 or so clones, about 90% of them appearing once. The input for sequencing was CD4+ or CD8+ T cells sorted from blood, taken in a trial of the OX40 agonist ivuxolimab. These receptor sequences come from an adult with an advanced solid tumor such as melanoma, head and neck, liver or kidney cancer.

The chain combines TRBV7-8 with TRBJ1-1; D is ambiguous. Germline V gene sequence: CDR1 SGHVS, CDR2 FQNEAQ. Trimming shortened V by 3 bases and J by 6 bases, and 8 bases separated the two germline ends. This CDR3 region has 12 residues. CDR3 DNA sequence: TGTGCCAGCAGCTTCAACACCCCTGAAGCTTTCTTT. The encoded protein is CASSFNTPEAFF.

The CDR3 DNA sequence: TGTGCCAGCAGGGCAGGGGGGGTAGAGACCCAGTACTTC. Protein sequence: CASRAGGVETQYF. The chain combines TRBV6-6 with TRBJ2-5; D is possibly TRBD1 or TRBD2 (7 bases each). The CDR3 length is 13 residues. V lost 6 bases and J lost 4, with 12 bases in between. Germline assignment: CDR1 MNHNY and CDR2 SVGAGI (reference sequence).

CDR3 nucleotide sequence: TGTGCCAGCAGCCAAGATCAGGGTCTAGCGGGAGGAGGCACCGGGGAGCTGTTTTTT. Protein: CASSQDQGLAGGGTGELFF. The chain is built from TRBV7-9 and TRBJ2-2; TRBD2 matches 11 bases. V lost 5 bases to trimming and J lost 4 bases; unmatched junction nucleotides: 15. This CDR3 spans 19 amino acids. Germline values: CDR1 SEHNR, CDR2 FQNEAQ (reference sequence).

The chain links TRBV4-1 to TRBJ1-3; D is undetermined. The CDR3 has 18 residues. Germline lookup yields CDR1 MGHRA and CDR2 YSYEKL. The V gene lost 1 base and the J gene lost 0 bases, with 16 bases spanning the gap. The CDR3 sequence is CASSQGVWRKISGNTIYF. CDR3 in DNA: TGCGCCAGCAGCCAAGGCGTCTGGCGTAAGATCTCTGGAAACACCATATATTTT.

The genes are TRBV19 and TRBJ2-1; TRBD2 agrees at 9 bases. The CDR3 loop spans 15 amino acids. Losses at the gene ends were 9 bases for V and 8 bases for J; bases not matched to a gene: 14. CDR1 and CDR2 (germline): LNHDA, SQIVND (reference sequence). For the CDR3, the DNA is TGTGCCAGCAGCTTATGGGGTAGCGGGAGTGATGAGCAGTTCTTC. It yields the protein CASSLWGSGSDEQFF.

CDR3 in DNA: TGTGCCATCAGAAGGGGACTAGCGGGTGCGAACACCGGGGAGCTGTTTTTT. Protein product: CAIRRGLAGANTGELFF. The chain carries TRBV10-3 and TRBJ2-2, with 12 bases matching TRBD2. The germline V gene has CDR1 ENHRY and CDR2 SYGVKD. V was pared by 6 bases and J by 0 bases, with 5 bases of the junction left unmatched. CDR3 length: 17 residues.

The chain recombines TRBV6-4 with TRBJ2-3; D is unresolved. From germline, CDR1 is MRHNA and CDR2 SNTAGT. CDR3 length equals 15 residues. The V end was cut by 3 bases, the J end by 1 base, with 11 bases between. CDR3 protein: CASSDSRSGTDTQYF. The CDR3 coding sequence is TGTGCCAGCAGTGATAGCCGCAGCGGCACAGATACGCAGTATTTT.

The chain links TRBV7-2 to TRBJ1-2; D not certain. The CDR3 has 13 residues. Germline V lookup: CDR1 SGHTA, CDR2 FQGNSA. V was shortened by 5 bases and J by 2 bases, with 9 bases between the two germline ends. Here the CDR3 reads CASSGPLNYGYTF. In DNA form, the CDR3 reads TGTGCCAGCAGCGGGCCTTTAAACTATGGCTACACCTTC. The full variable domain, its missing parts supplied by reference TRBV7-2 and TRBJ1-2, is GAGVSQSPSNKVTEKGKDVELRCDPISGHTALYWYRQSLGQGLEFLIYFQGNSAPDKSGLPSDRFSAERTGGSVSTLTIQRTQQEDSAVYLCASSGPLNYGYTFGSGTRLTVV.